This T cell receptor (beta chain) was recorded in a study of blood T cell repertoires in COVID-19. V was cut by 2 bases and J by 4 bases, with 15 bases left in between. This CDR3 spans 15 amino acids. CDR1 and CDR2 from the germline V gene are ENHRY and SYGVKD. The sample holds a few counts of this clone. As handled by the study authors: Nucleated cell number was recorded as an estimate derived from reference gene primer amplification. The table came from immunoSEQ multiplex PCR; TCRdb's copy has only in-frame clones and leaves some out. The V and J calls and clone size are taken from that table; D and trimming were inferred from the DNA. Counted here are approximately 140,000 clones, approximately 80% occurring once; the ten biggest clones make up 5.5% to 8%.

The source of this sequence is a human donor in a cohort sampled during active COVID-19. Sequenced input: peripheral blood. The rearrangement uses TRBV10-3 and TRBJ2-7; perhaps TRBD1 as D (6 bases). This CDR3 is CAISENPGQRYEQYF. The CDR3 DNA reads as TGTGCCATCAGTGAGAACCCCGGACAGCGGTACGAGCAGTACTTC.